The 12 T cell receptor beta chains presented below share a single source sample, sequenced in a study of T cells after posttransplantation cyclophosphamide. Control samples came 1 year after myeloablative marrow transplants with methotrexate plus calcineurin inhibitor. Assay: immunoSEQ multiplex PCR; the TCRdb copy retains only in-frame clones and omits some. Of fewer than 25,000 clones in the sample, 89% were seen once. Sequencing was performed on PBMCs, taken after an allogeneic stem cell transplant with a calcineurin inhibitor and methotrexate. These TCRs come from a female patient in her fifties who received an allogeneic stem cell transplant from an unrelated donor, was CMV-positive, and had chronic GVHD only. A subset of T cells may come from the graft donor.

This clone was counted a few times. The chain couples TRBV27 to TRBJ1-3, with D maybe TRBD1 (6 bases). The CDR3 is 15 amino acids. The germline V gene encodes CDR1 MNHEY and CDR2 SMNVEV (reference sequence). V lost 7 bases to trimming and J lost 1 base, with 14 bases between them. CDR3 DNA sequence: TGTGCCAGCACTTTGGACAGAATATCTGGAAACACCATATATTTT. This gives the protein CASTLDRISGNTIYF.

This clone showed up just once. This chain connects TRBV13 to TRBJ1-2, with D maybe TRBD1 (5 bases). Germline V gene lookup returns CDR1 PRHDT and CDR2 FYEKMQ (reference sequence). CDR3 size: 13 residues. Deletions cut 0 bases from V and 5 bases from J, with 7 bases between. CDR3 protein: CASSLGGAYGYTF. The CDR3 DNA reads TGTGCCAGCAGCTTAGGAGGGGCTTATGGCTACACCTTC.

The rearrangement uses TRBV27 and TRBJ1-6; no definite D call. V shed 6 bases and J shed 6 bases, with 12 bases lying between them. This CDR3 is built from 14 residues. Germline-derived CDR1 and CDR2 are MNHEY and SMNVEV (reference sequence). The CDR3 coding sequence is TGTGCCAGCAGGTATCGGAGAGCTAATTCACCCCTCCACTTT. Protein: CASRYRRANSPLHF.

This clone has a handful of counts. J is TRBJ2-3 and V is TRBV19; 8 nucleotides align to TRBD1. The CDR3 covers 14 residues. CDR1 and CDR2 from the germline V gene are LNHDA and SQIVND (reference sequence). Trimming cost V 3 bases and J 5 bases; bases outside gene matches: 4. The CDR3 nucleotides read TGTGCCAGTAGTATTCAGGGGGCGAAAGATACGCAGTATTTT. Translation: CASSIQGAKDTQYF.

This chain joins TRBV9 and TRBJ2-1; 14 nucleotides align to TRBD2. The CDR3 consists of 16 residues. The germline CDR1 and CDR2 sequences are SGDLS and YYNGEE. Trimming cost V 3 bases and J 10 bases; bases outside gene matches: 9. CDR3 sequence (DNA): TGTGCCAGCAGCGCCGAGACTAGCGGGAGGGCCGAAGAGCAGTTCTTC. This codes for CASSAETSGRAEEQFF.

The CDR3 is CASSGTGGTNEKLFF. The CDR3 bases are TGTGCCAGTAGTGGTACAGGGGGGACTAATGAAAAACTGTTTTTT. This chain uses TRBV19 with TRBJ1-4; 8 bases are a match to TRBD1. Germline V lookup: CDR1 LNHDA, CDR2 SQIVND (reference sequence). V was pared by 5 bases and J by 2 bases, with 4 bases of the junction left unmatched. There are 15 residues in the CDR3. Variable domain in full (rest from reference TRBV19 and TRBJ1-4): DGGITQSPKYLFRKEGQNVTLSCEQNLNHDAMYWYRQDPGQGLRLIYYSQIVNDFQKGDIAEGYSVSREKKESFPLTVTSAQKNPTAFYLCASSGTGGTNEKLFFGSGTQLSVL.

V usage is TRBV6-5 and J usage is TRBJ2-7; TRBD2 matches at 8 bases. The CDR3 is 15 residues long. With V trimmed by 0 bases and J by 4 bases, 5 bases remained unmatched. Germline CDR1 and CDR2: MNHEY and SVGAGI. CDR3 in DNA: TGTGCCAGCAGTTACTCGAGCGGGAGAAGGTACGAGCAGTACTTC. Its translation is CASSYSSGRRYEQYF.

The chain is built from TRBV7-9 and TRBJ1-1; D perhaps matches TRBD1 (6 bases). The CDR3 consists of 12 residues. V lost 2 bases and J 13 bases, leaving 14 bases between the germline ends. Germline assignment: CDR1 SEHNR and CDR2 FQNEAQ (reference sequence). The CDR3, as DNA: TGTGCCAGCAGCTTATTACAGGCCAGGGGTTTCTTT. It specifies CASSLLQARGFF.

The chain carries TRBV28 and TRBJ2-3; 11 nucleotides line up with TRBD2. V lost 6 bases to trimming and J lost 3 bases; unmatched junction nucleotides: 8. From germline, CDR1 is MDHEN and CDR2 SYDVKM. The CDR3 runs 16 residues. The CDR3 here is CASRTLAGGGTDTQYF. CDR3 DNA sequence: TGTGCCAGCAGGACTCTAGCGGGAGGTGGGACAGATACGCAGTATTTT.

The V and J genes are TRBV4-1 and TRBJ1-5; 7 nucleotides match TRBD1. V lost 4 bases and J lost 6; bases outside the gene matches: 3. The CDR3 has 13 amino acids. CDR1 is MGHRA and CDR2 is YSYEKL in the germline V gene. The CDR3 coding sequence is TGCGCCAGCAGCCTGACAGGGATTCAGCCCCAGCATTTT. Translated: CASSLTGIQPQHF.

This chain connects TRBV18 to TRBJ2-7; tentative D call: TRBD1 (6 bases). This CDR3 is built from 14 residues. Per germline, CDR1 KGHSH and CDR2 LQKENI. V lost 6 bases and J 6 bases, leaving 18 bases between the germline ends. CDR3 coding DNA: TGTGCCAGCTCGCCCACAGGGTGGGGTGGCGAGCAGTACTTC. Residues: CASSPTGWGGEQYF.

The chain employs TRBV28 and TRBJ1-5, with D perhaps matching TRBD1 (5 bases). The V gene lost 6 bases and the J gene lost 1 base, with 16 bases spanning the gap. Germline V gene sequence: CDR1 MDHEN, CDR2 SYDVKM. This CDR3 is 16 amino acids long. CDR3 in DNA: TGTGCCAGCAGCCTCCCGGGCAGGGCCAGCAATCAGCCCCAGCATTTT. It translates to CASSLPGRASNQPQHF.